Each of the 9 T cell receptor beta chains below was sequenced from the same sample in a study of cytomegalovirus exposure and HLA in healthy donors. This PCR relied on a set of 60 Vbeta primers and 13 Jbeta primers. Produced via immunoSEQ multiplex PCR; TCRdb's table is partial and in-frame only. The sample yields some 160,000 clones, around 73% seen once. The sample taken for sequencing was PBMCs. These receptors came from a male donor in good health and CMV-seronegative.

The sample holds a few counts of this clone. V and J are TRBV6-1 and TRBJ2-5; 8 nucleotides line up with TRBD1. This CDR3 has 14 residues. Germline loops: CDR1 MNHNS, CDR2 SASEGT. After removal of 7 bases from V and 1 base from J, the junction contained 5 bases not matched to a gene. The CDR3 spells CASTSQGGQETQYF. CDR3 DNA: TGTGCCAGCACGTCACAGGGGGGCCAAGAGACCCAGTACTTC.

J is TRBJ1-1 and V is TRBV5-1; D possibly corresponds to TRBD1 (5 bases). The germline V and J ends were trimmed by 4 bases and 6 bases, with 13 bases remaining between them. Germline loops: CDR1 SGHRS, CDR2 YFSETQ. This CDR3 region has 13 residues. CDR3 sequence: CASSVRGSPEAFF. The CDR3 DNA sequence: TGCGCCAGCAGCGTTAGGGGCAGCCCTGAAGCTTTCTTT.

This chain uses TRBV5-4 with TRBJ2-7; 10 bases agree with TRBD1. The CDR3 length is 13 residues. Losses at the gene ends were 2 bases for V and 12 bases for J; bases not matched to a gene: 8. The V gene's germline CDR1 is SGHNT and CDR2 YYREEE (reference sequence). CDR3 bases: TGTGCCAGCAGCTTCGACAGGGGGCGACGTCTGTACTTC. Its protein product is CASSFDRGRRLYF.

The J gene is TRBJ2-5, the V gene TRBV4-3; a possible D gene is TRBD2 (6 bases). Germline CDR1 is LGHNA and CDR2 is YSLEER. V was shortened by 0 bases and J by 5 bases, with 13 bases between the two germline ends. The CDR3 runs 15 residues. The CDR3 spells CASSQDSAGGETQYF. DNA for the CDR3: TGCGCCAGCAGCCAAGATTCGGCTGGAGGGGAGACCCAGTACTTC.

This clone was detected once. The gene calls are TRBV30 and TRBJ2-1, with 12 bases aligning to TRBD1. The germline V gene has CDR1 GTSNPN and CDR2 SVGIG (reference sequence). The CDR3 runs 14 residues. V lost 3 bases to trimming and J lost 6 bases; unmatched junction nucleotides: 3. The CDR3 bases are TGTGCCTGGAGGGGACAGGGGGCGCCCAATGAGCAGTTCTTC. This codes for CAWRGQGAPNEQFF.

The V gene is TRBV19, the J gene TRBJ2-1, with D tentatively TRBD1 (6 bases). Germline V gene lookup returns CDR1 LNHDA and CDR2 SQIVND (reference sequence). The CDR3 spans 15 residues. Trimming shortened V by 5 bases and J by 0 bases, and 11 bases separated the two germline ends. The CDR3 here is CASSPTGSSYNEQFF. CDR3 DNA sequence: TGTGCCAGTAGTCCAACAGGGAGCTCCTACAATGAGCAGTTCTTC.

The V and J genes are TRBV5-1 and TRBJ1-1; 8 bases match TRBD1. Trimming removed 6 bases from V and 2 bases from J; junction bases left unmatched: 6. The germline CDR1 and CDR2 sequences are SGHRS and YFSETQ. The CDR3 runs to 14 residues. CDR3: CASIPGGDNTEAFF. The CDR3 nucleotides are TGCGCCAGCATTCCAGGGGGCGATAACACTGAAGCTTTCTTT.

J is TRBJ2-1 and V is TRBV4-1; maybe TRBD2 (5 bases). V lost 0 bases to trimming and J lost 5 bases, with 23 bases between them. Germline V lookup: CDR1 MGHRA, CDR2 YSYEKL. This CDR3 has 19 amino acids. For the CDR3, the DNA is TGCGCCAGCAGCCAAGATACCCCGAGACTATCCTTACTACACAATGAGCAGTTCTTC. Its protein is CASSQDTPRLSLLHNEQFF.

V and J are TRBV7-6 and TRBJ1-2; possible D gene TRBD1, 5 bases. Germline V gene lookup returns CDR1 SGHVS and CDR2 FNYEAQ. CDR3 length: 13 amino acids. V was shortened by 5 bases and J by 4 bases, with 11 bases between the two germline ends. The CDR3: CASSQGDFYGYTF. In nucleotides, the CDR3 is TGTGCCAGCAGCCAAGGGGACTTCTATGGCTACACCTTC.